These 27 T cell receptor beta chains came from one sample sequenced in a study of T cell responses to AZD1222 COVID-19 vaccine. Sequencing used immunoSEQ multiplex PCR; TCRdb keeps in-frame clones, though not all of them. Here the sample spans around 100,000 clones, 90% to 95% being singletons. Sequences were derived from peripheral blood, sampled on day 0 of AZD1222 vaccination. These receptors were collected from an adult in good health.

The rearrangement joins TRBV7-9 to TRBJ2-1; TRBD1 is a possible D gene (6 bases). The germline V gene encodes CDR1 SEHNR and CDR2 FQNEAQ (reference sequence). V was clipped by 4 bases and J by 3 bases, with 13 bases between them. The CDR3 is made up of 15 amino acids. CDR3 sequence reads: CASSSPGHNYNEQFF. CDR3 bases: TGTGCCAGCAGCTCACCGGGACATAACTACAATGAGCAGTTCTTC. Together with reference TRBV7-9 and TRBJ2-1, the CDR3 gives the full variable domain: DTGVSQNPRHKITKRGQNVTFRCDPISEHNRLYWYRQTLGQGPEFLTYFQNEAQLEKSRLLSDRFSAERPKGSFSTLEIQRTEQGDSAMYLCASSSPGHNYNEQFFGPGTRLTVL.

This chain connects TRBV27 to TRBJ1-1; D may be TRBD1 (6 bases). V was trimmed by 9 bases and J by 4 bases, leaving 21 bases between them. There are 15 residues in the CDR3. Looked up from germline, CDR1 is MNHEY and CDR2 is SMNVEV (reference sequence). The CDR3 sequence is CASRGGAWIGTEAFF. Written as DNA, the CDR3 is TGTGCCAGTAGGGGGGGGGCCTGGATAGGCACTGAAGCTTTCTTT.

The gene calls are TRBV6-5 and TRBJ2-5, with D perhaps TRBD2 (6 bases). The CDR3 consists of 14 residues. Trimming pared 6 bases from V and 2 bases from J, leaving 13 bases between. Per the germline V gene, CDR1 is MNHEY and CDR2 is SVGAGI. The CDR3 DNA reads TGTGCCAGCAGAAAAGCGGGCGTGCAAGAGACCCAGTACTTC. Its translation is CASRKAGVQETQYF.

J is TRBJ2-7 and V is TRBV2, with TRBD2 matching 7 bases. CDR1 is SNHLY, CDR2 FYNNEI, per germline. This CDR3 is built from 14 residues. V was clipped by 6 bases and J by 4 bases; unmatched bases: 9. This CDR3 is CASRTRLAAYEQYF. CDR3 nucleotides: TGTGCCAGCAGAACCCGGCTAGCGGCTTACGAGCAGTACTTC.

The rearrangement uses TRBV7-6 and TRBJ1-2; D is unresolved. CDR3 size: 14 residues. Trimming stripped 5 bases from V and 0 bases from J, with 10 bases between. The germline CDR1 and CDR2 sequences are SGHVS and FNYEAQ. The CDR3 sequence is CASSEKYTNYGYTF. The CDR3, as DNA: TGTGCCAGCAGCGAAAAGTATACTAACTATGGCTACACCTTC. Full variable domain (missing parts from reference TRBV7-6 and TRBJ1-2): GAGVSQSPRYKVTKRGQDVALRCDPISGHVSLYWYRQALGQGPEFLTYFNYEAQQDKSGLPNDRFSAERPEGSISTLTIQRTEQRDSAMYRCASSEKYTNYGYTFGSGTRLTVV.

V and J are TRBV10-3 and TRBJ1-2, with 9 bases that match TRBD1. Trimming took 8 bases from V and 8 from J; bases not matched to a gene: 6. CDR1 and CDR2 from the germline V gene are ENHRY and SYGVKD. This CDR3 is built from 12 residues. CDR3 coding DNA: TGTGCCATCTATGGACAGGGGCGAGGCTACACCTTC. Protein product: CAIYGQGRGYTF.

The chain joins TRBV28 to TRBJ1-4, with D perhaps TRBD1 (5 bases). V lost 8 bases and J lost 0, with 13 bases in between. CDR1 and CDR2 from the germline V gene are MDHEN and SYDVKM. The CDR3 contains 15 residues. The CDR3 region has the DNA TGTGCCAGCTTGCGGCGGGGGGCAACTAATGAAAAACTGTTTTTT. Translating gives CASLRRGATNEKLFF.

The CDR3 region is CASSPEVAPYEQYF. The CDR3 DNA is TGTGCCAGCAGCCCCGAGGTAGCCCCCTACGAGCAGTACTTC. This sequence joins TRBV7-6 and TRBJ2-7, with D unclear. Per the germline V gene, CDR1 is SGHVS and CDR2 is FNYEAQ. V gave up 5 bases and J gave up 2 bases, with 13 bases separating them. The CDR3 extends over 14 amino acids.

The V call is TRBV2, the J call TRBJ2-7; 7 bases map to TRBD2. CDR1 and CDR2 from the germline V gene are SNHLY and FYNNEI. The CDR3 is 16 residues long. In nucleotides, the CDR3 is TGTGCTTACAAGCCGGGGCAGCGGGGCCGCTCCTACGAGCAGTACTTC. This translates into CAYKPGQRGRSYEQYF.

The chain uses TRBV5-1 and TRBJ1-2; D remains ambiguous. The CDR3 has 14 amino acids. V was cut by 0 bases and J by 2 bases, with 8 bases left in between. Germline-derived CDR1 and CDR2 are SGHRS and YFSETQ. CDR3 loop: CASSLENTNYGYTF. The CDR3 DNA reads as TGCGCCAGCAGCTTGGAAAACACAAACTATGGCTACACCTTC.

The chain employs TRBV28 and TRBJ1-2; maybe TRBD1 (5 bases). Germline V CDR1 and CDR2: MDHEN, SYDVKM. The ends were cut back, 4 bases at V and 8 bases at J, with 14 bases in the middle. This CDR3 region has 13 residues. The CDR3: CASSSGGRLGYTF. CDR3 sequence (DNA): TGTGCCAGCAGTTCGGGGGGACGGCTGGGCTACACCTTC.

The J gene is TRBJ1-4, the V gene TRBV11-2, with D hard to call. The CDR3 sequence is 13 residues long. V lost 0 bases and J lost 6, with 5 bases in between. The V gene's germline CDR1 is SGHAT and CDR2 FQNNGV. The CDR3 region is CASSLDLDEKLFF. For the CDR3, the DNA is TGTGCCAGCAGCTTAGATTTGGATGAAAAACTGTTTTTT.

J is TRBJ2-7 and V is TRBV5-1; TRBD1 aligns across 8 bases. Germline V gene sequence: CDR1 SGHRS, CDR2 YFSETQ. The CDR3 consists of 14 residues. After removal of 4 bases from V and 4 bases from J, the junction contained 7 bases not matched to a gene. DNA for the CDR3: TGCGCCAGCAGCGCGTCCCGGGACAGGTACGAGCAGTACTTC. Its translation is CASSASRDRYEQYF.

The CDR3 nucleotides read TGTGCCAGCAGGGACGGTGATCAGCCCCAGCATTTT. Translating gives CASRDGDQPQHF. This chain links TRBV6-5 with TRBJ1-5; D is ambiguous. Trimming cost V 6 bases and J 5 bases, with 8 bases left between them. The CDR3 loop spans 12 amino acids. The germline CDR1 and CDR2 sequences are MNHEY and SVGAGI.

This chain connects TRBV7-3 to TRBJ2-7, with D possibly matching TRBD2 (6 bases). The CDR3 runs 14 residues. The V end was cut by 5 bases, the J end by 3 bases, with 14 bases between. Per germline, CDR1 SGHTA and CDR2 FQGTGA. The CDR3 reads CASSPGRVGYEQYF. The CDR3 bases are TGTGCCAGCAGCCCCGGGAGAGTAGGCTACGAGCAGTACTTC.

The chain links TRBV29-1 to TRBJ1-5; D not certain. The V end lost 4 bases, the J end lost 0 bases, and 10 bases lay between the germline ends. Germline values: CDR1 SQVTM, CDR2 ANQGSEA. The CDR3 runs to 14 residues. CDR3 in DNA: TGCAGCGTTGGAGGCGGCAATAGCAATCAGCCCCAGCATTTT. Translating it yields CSVGGGNSNQPQHF.

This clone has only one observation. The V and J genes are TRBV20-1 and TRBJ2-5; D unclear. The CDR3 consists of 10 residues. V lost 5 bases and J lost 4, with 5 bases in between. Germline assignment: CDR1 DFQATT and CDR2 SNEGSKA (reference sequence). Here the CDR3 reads CSAVAETQYF. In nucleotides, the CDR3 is TGCAGTGCTGTAGCAGAGACCCAGTACTTC.

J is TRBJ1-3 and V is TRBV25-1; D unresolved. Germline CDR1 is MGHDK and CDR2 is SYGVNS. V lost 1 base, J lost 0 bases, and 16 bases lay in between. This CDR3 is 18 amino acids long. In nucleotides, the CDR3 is TGTGCCAGCAGTGAATTAAGCGTGGGCGGGAACTCTGGAAACACCATATATTTT. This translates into CASSELSVGGNSGNTIYF. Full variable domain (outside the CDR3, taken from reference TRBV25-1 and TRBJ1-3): EADIYQTPRYLVIGTGKKITLECSQTMGHDKMYWYQQDPGMELHLIHYSYGVNSTEKGDLSSESTVSRIRTEHFPLTLESARPSHTSQYLCASSELSVGGNSGNTIYFGEGSWLTVV.

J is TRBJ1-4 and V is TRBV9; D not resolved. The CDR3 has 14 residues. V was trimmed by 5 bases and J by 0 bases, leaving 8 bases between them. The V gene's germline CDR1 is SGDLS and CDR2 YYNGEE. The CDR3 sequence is CASSAGATNEKLFF. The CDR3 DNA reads TGTGCCAGCAGTGCTGGGGCAACTAATGAAAAACTGTTTTTT.

The CDR3 sequence: CASSYGTGGGYTF. The CDR3 region has the DNA TGTGCCAGCAGCTACGGGACAGGCGGAGGCTACACCTTC. The chain uses TRBV5-4 and TRBJ1-2, with 8 bases aligning to TRBD1. The length of the CDR3 is 13 residues. Germline CDR1 and CDR2: SGHNT and YYREEE (reference sequence). After removal of 3 bases from V and 8 bases from J, the junction contained 6 bases not matched to a gene.

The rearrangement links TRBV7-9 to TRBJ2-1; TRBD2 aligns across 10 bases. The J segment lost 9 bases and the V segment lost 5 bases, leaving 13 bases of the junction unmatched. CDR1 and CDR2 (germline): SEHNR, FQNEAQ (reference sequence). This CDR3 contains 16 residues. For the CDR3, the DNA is TGTGCCAGCAGCGGGGCCCCATCTAGCGGGAGTACTGAGCAGTTCTTC. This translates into CASSGAPSSGSTEQFF. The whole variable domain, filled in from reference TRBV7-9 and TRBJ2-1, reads DTGVSQNPRHKITKRGQNVTFRCDPISEHNRLYWYRQTLGQGPEFLTYFQNEAQLEKSRLLSDRFSAERPKGSFSTLEIQRTEQGDSAMYLCASSGAPSSGSTEQFFGPGTRLTVL.

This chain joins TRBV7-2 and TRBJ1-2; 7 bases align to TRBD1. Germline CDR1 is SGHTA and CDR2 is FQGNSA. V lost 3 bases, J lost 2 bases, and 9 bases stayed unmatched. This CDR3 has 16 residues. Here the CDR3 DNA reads TGTGCCAGCAGCTTTCAGACAGGGCTCTTAAACTATGGCTACACCTTC. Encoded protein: CASSFQTGLLNYGYTF.

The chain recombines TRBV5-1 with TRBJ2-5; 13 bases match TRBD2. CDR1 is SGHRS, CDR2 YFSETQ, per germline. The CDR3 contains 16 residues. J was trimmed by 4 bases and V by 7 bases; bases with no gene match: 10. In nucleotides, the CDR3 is TGCGCCAGCGTAAAACGGACTAGCGGGAGTGGAGAGACCCAGTACTTC. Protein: CASVKRTSGSGETQYF.

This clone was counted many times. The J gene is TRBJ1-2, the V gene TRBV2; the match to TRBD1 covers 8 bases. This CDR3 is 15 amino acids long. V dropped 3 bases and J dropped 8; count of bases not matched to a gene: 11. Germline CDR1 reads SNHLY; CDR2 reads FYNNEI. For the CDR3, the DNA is TGTGCCAGCAGTGAGTGGACAGGGCGGGACGAGGGCTACACCTTC. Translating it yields CASSEWTGRDEGYTF.

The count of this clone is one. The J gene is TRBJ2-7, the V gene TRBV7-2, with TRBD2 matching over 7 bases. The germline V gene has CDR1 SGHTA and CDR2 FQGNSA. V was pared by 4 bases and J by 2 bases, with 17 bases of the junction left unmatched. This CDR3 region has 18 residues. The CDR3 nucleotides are TGTGCCAGCAGCTCCCGAGGGTCTTCGGGCGGGAGCCCCTACGAGCAGTACTTC. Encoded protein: CASSSRGSSGGSPYEQYF.

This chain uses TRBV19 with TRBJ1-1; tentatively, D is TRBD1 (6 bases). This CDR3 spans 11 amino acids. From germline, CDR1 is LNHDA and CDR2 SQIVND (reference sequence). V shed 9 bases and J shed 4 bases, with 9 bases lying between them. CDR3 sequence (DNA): TGTGCCAGCCAGGGGAGCACTGAAGCTTTCTTT. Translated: CASQGSTEAFF.

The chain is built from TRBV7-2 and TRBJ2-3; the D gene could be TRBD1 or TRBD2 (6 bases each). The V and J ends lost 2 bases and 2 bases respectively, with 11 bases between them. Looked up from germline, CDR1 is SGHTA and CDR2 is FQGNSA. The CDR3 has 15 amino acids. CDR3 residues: CASSLSGGPTDTQYF. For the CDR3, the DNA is TGTGCCAGCAGCTTAAGTGGGGGGCCCACAGATACGCAGTATTTT. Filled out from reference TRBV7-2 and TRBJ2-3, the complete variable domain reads GAGVSQSPSNKVTEKGKDVELRCDPISGHTALYWYRQSLGQGLEFLIYFQGNSAPDKSGLPSDRFSAERTGGSVSTLTIQRTQQEDSAVYLCASSLSGGPTDTQYFGPGTRLTVL.